This entry lists 15 T cell receptor beta chains sequenced from one sample in a study of blood T cell repertoires in COVID-19. The assay was immunoSEQ multiplex PCR, and TCRdb's table has in-frame clones only and misses some. The sample lists approximately 200,000 clones, under 85% seen once, with 7.5% to 9% in the top ten. Sequenced: peripheral blood. The receptors stem from a woman of 80 years or more with COVID-19, enrolled during active disease.

V and J are TRBV12-3 or TRBV12-4 and TRBJ2-6; D not certain. The CDR3 runs to 13 residues. Trimming took off 7 bases at V and 0 bases at J, with 4 bases between the two ends. The CDR3 loop reads CASTISGANVLTF. For the CDR3, the DNA is TGTGCCAGCACCATCTCTGGGGCCAACGTCCTGACTTTC.

This chain joins TRBV29-1 and TRBJ1-4, with D possibly TRBD1 on 5 matching bases. CDR1 is SQVTM and CDR2 is ANQGSEA in the germline V gene. V gave up 4 bases and J gave up 2 bases, with 8 bases separating them. This CDR3 contains 13 residues. This CDR3 is CSVGRATNEKLFF. CDR3 sequence (DNA): TGCAGCGTTGGCAGGGCTACTAATGAAAAACTGTTTTTT.

This chain joins TRBV3-1 (or the pseudogene TRBV3-2) and TRBJ1-2, with 7 nucleotides matching TRBD1. V lost 4 bases to trimming and J lost 6 bases; unmatched junction nucleotides: 8. This CDR3 comprises 14 residues. Germline V gives CDR1 LGHDT, CDR2 YNNKEL (reference sequence). In nucleotides, the CDR3 is TGTGCCAGCAGCCCCCGACAGGGAAGCCATGGCTACACCTTC. Translation: CASSPRQGSHGYTF.

V gene TRBV7-6 combines with J gene TRBJ2-1; possible D gene TRBD2, 5 bases. The length of the CDR3 is 13 residues. Per the germline V gene, CDR1 is SGHVS and CDR2 is FNYEAQ. V shed 2 bases and J shed 7 bases, with 9 bases lying between them. The chain's CDR3 is CASSLFGGNEQFF. DNA for the CDR3: TGTGCCAGCAGCTTATTCGGCGGGAATGAGCAGTTCTTC. The full variable domain, with the rest looked up from reference TRBV7-6 and TRBJ2-1, is GAGVSQSPRYKVTKRGQDVALRCDPISGHVSLYWYRQALGQGPEFLTYFNYEAQQDKSGLPNDRFSAERPEGSISTLTIQRTEQRDSAMYRCASSLFGGNEQFFGPGTRLTVL.

V and J are TRBV5-1 and TRBJ1-6, with TRBD1 matching over 7 bases. J lost 10 bases, V lost 3 bases, and 16 bases had no gene match. Germline CDR1 SGHRS, CDR2 YFSETQ. The CDR3 runs to 17 residues. The CDR3, as DNA: TGCGCCAGCAGCTCTGGGACACAGGGGTGGAGGGACTCACCCCTCCACTTT. Translating gives CASSSGTQGWRDSPLHF.

The chain joins TRBV6-5 to TRBJ1-5; 7 bases match TRBD1. Germline lookup yields CDR1 MNHEY and CDR2 SVGAGI. V shed 5 bases, J shed 9 bases, and the junction held 10 bases outside the gene matches. The CDR3 spans 14 residues. For the CDR3, the DNA is TGTGCCAGCAGTCAATCCAGGGGGAACGGGCCCCAGCATTTT. This encodes CASSQSRGNGPQHF.

This clone was counted a few times. This rearrangement joins TRBV5-1 to TRBJ2-1; 9 bases are a match to TRBD1. CDR1 and CDR2 (germline): SGHRS, YFSETQ. Losses at the gene ends were 1 base for V and 8 bases for J; bases not matched to a gene: 7. CDR3 size: 15 residues. CDR3 sequence (DNA): TGCGCCAGCAGCTTGTCCGGGACAGGGAAGGATGAGCAGTTCTTC. Its translation is CASSLSGTGKDEQFF.

The CDR3 sequence is CSSEWETEAFF. DNA for the CDR3: TGCAGCTCAGAATGGGAGACTGAAGCTTTCTTT. The chain employs TRBV29-1 and TRBJ1-1; no clear D. The germline V gene encodes CDR1 SQVTM and CDR2 ANQGSEA. CDR3 length: 11 amino acids. The V end was cut by 8 bases, the J end by 5 bases, with 12 bases between.

This clone was found once. The chain recombines TRBV5-6 with TRBJ1-1; perhaps TRBD1 as D (5 bases). Germline V gives CDR1 SGHDT, CDR2 YYEEEE. V lost 3 bases, J lost 5 bases, and 8 bases lay in between. The CDR3 contains 12 residues. As DNA, the CDR3 is TGTGCCAGCAGCTCAGGGACTACTGAAGCTTTCTTT. Protein sequence: CASSSGTTEAFF. Full variable domain (outside the CDR3, taken from reference TRBV5-6 and TRBJ1-1): DAGVTQSPTHLIKTRGQQVTLRCSPKSGHDTVSWYQQALGQGPQFIFQYYEEEERQRGNFPDRFSGHQFPNYSSELNVNALLLGDSALYLCASSSGTTEAFFGQGTRLTVV.

J is TRBJ1-4 and V is TRBV5-1; a possible D gene is TRBD1 (6 bases). This CDR3 is 16 amino acids long. Looked up from germline, CDR1 is SGHRS and CDR2 is YFSETQ. V dropped 4 bases and J dropped 6 bases, with 19 bases sitting between them. The DNA of the CDR3 is TGCGCCAGCAGCCCGCACCACCTGGGGGCGGATGAAAAACTGTTTTTT. It yields the protein CASSPHHLGADEKLFF.

The chain carries TRBV19 and TRBJ1-6, with 8 bases lining up with TRBD1. Germline lookup yields CDR1 LNHDA and CDR2 SQIVND (reference sequence). This CDR3 is built from 15 residues. Trimming cost V 11 bases and J 4 bases; bases outside gene matches: 10. CDR3 coding DNA: TGTGCCCCGACCCGGGACAGGAAGTATAATTCACCCCTCCACTTT. The encoded protein is CAPTRDRKYNSPLHF. Based on the CDR3 plus reference TRBV19 and TRBJ1-6, the full variable domain is DGGITQSPKYLFRKEGQNVTLSCEQNLNHDAMYWYRQDPGQGLRLIYYSQIVNDFQKGDIAEGYSVSREKKESFPLTVTSAQKNPTAFYLCAPTRDRKYNSPLHFGNGTRLTVT.

The rearrangement uses TRBV19 and TRBJ1-4, with D possibly matching TRBD1 (6 bases). The CDR3 consists of 14 residues. Trimming cost V 4 bases and J 8 bases, with 14 bases left between them. The V gene's germline CDR1 is LNHDA and CDR2 SQIVND (reference sequence). CDR3 DNA sequence: TGTGCCAGTAGTAAACAGGGAGTGGAAGAAAAACTGTTTTTT. Translated: CASSKQGVEEKLFF.

This sequence joins TRBV5-1 and TRBJ1-2; D is uncertain. Trimming left V 5 bases short and J 7 bases short, with 12 bases between. This CDR3 contains 12 residues. Germline V gene data show CDR1 as SGHRS and CDR2 as YFSETQ. The CDR3 coding sequence is TGCGCCAGCAGTCCCGAGTCGGGTGGCTACACCTTC. Amino acids: CASSPESGGYTF.

This CDR3 is CASSPWTGGGYGYTF. The CDR3 nucleotides are TGTGCCAGCAGCCCGTGGACAGGGGGAGGCTATGGCTACACCTTC. The chain combines TRBV7-9 with TRBJ1-2; 10 bases match TRBD1. The CDR3 covers 15 residues. Germline V gene sequence: CDR1 SEHNR, CDR2 FQNEAQ (reference sequence). V trimming: 5 bases; J trimming: 4 bases; junction bases outside the gene matches: 7.

The chain links TRBV24-1 to TRBJ2-7; D gene ambiguous. The CDR3 sequence is 14 residues long. V dropped 0 bases and J dropped 2 bases, with 7 bases sitting between them. The germline V gene has CDR1 KGHDR and CDR2 SFDVKD. The DNA for the CDR3 is TGTGCCACCAGTGATTTGAATTGGCCCTACGAGCAGTACTTC. As protein: CATSDLNWPYEQYF.